This T cell receptor (beta chain) was sequenced in a study of blood T cell repertoires in COVID-19. On the study more broadly: Acute and convalescent COVID-19 specimens originated in the United States, Italy and Spain. In each case, the material was cDNA or gDNA derived from T cells, B-cell-depleted T cells, or PBMCs.

Patients from Seattle were sampled longitudinally, starting during active infection. V shed 2 bases, J shed 5 bases, and the junction held 4 bases outside the gene matches. The CDR3 is made up of 15 amino acids. From germline, CDR1 is MNHEY and CDR2 SVGAGI. In the source study's methods: Reference gene primer amplification gave nucleated cell count estimates. Generated by immunoSEQ multiplex PCR, the TCRdb table keeps only in-frame clones and is missing some. V, J and clone size were drawn from that table, and D and trimming were deduced from the DNA. The sample has 300,000 to 400,000 clones, 88% seen once.

V and J are TRBV6-5 and TRBJ1-5; TRBD1 aligns across 9 bases. This sequence originates from a woman in her twenties or thirties with COVID-19, enrolled during active disease. The sample was peripheral blood. The DNA of the CDR3 is TGTGCCAGCAGTTACGAGGACAGGGGAGATCAGCCCCAGCATTTT. This gives the protein CASSYEDRGDQPQHF.